This T cell receptor beta chain derives from a study of blood T cell repertoires in COVID-19 (dated by TCRdb to 2020 to 2022). Some background on the complete study: Samples covering the acute and convalescent phases of COVID-19 were provided by collaborators in the United States, Italy and Spain. The repertoires were released in a freely available public database meant as a resource for research on the immune response to SARS-CoV-2. The dataset comprised deeply sampled blood TCRbeta repertoires from subjects exposed to, actively infected with, or recovered from COVID-19. Samples were obtained from the ongoing ImmuneRACE study (first 160 participants) and from over a thousand subjects provided by 6 global collaborators. Sample metadata almost always included a de-identified subject ID, COVID-19 status, age in years and sex. The prospective study material was composed of cDNA or gDNA derived from T cells, B-cell-depleted T cells, or PBMCs. HLA class I and class II types, where available, came from metadata supplied by the sample provider rather than from assay-based typing. The paper as a whole reports these results and caveats: The amount of clinical and demographic metadata varied by source and participant and was provided uncurated.

TCRbeta CDR3 regions were amplified from genomic DNA by means of the immunoSEQ Assay, a bias-controlled multiplex PCR. Per the authors' processing: The number of nucleated cells in each sample was estimated from the amplification of reference gene primers within the assay. Sequence reads were collapsed and filtered to measure the absolute abundance of every unique TCRbeta CDR3 rearrangement. For each sample, productive Simpson clonality was calculated as the square root of Simpson's diversity index across productive rearrangements. TCRdb provides this immuneACCESS table in a form limited to in-frame rearrangements. Some clones are lacking; in checked studies, under half of them reflect an unresolved V gene, and why the rest are absent is not known. That table gives V, J and clone size, and the DNA gave D and trimming. A total of about 61,000 clones appear in this sample, 80% to 90% of them only once. The top ten hold around 20% of the sample.

Points on this clone: Its recognized antigen is unknown. No quality values exist for individual bases; no much larger clone is one base distant.

Collaborating institutions collected whole blood in K2EDTA tubes following their own protocols. Collaborator samples were shipped for TCRbeta analysis as frozen whole blood, isolated PBMCs, or DNA extracted from either sample type. Sequencing input: peripheral blood. This receptor was obtained from an elderly woman with active COVID-19.

The sequenced DNA is TGCGCCAGCAGCTTGGGAGGGGGTGGAACTGAAGCTTTCTTT. The translation is CASSLGGGGTEAFF. This chain joins TRBV5-1 to TRBJ1-1; TRBD1 could be the D gene, as 6 bases match. A distance of 11 bases separates the germline ends of V and J, which lose 0 bases and 5 bases respectively. Taken from the germline V gene, the CDR1 and CDR2 loops are SGHRS and YFSETQ. Counted from cysteine to phenylalanine, this CDR3 has 14 amino acids. Solely the CDR3 DNA is kept, with 42 bases framed from the first base. Full variable domain (CDR3 extended with the reference TRBV5-1 and TRBJ1-1 proteins): KAGVTQTPRYLIKTRGQQVTLSCSPISGHRSVSWYQQTPGQGLQFLFEYFSETQRNKGNFPGRFSGRQFSNSRSEMNVSTLELGDSALYLCASSLGGGGTEAFFGQGTRLTVV.